This T cell receptor beta chain appears in the sequencing data of a study of cytomegalovirus exposure and HLA in healthy donors. General study findings and limits: It was 150 or so TCR beta chains that were listed as cytomegalovirus-associated. The majority of CMV-associated TCR beta chains were reported as apparently HLA-restricted in a later analysis.

Of note for this clone: Its antigen remains unknown.

13 Jbeta primers and 60 Vbeta primers were used for the PCR. Sequenced by immunoSEQ multiplex PCR; TCRdb stores in-frame clones only, minus some. Of tens of thousands of clones in the sample, 75% are singletons; the top ten hold 2% to 2.5%. Input material: PBMCs. The receptor comes from a man in his forties or fifties in good health and CMV-seronegative.

The CDR3 DNA is TGTGCCAGCAGCCCGGGATACTCCTCCTACGAGCAGTACTTC. Translation: CASSPGYSSYEQYF. The chain carries TRBV2 and TRBJ2-7; D possibly corresponds to TRBD2 (5 bases). The CDR3 is made up of 14 amino acids. Germline CDR1 reads SNHLY; CDR2 reads FYNNEI. The V end lost 6 bases, the J end lost 0 bases, and 12 bases lay between the germline ends. The variable domain in full, completed from reference TRBV2 and TRBJ2-7, reads EPEVTQTPSHQVTQMGQEVILRCVPISNHLYFYWYRQILGQKVEFLVSFYNNEISEKSEIFDDQFSVERPDGSNFTLKIRSTKLEDSAMYFCASSPGYSSYEQYFGPGTRLTVT.